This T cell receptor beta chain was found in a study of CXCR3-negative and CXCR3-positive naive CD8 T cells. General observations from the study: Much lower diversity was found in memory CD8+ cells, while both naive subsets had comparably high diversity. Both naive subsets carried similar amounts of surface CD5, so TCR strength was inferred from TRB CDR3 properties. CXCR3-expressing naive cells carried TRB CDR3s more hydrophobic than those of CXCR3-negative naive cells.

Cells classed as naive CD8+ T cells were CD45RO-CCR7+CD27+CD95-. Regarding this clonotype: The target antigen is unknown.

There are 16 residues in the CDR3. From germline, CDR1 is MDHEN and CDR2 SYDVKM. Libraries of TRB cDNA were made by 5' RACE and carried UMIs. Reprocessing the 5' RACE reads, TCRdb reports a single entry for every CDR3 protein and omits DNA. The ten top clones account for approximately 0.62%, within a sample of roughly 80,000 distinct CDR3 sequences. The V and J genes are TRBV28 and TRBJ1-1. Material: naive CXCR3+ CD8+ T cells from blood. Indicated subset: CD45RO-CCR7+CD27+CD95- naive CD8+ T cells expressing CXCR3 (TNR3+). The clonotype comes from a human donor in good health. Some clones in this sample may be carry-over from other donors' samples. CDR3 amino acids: CASSLFLGNGGTEAFF. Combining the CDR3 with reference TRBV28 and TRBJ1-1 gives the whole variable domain DVKVTQSSRYLVKRTGEKVFLECVQDMDHENMFWYRQDPGLGLRLIYFSYDVKMKEKGDIPEGYSVSREKKERFSLILESASTNQTSMYLCASSLFLGNGGTEAFFGQGTRLTVV.